The entry that follows covers one T cell receptor (beta chain) sequence. The data derive from a study of CD8 T cells in Susac syndrome. The TEMRA cells underwent FACS enrichment, while the CD8+ and CD4+ T cells underwent negative isolation. The RNA input was about 0.5 to 1 ug, and it was reverse transcribed with random hexamers. The TCR beta CDR3 was amplified by immunoSEQ multiplex PCR across 54 Vbeta, 13 Jbeta. TCRdb redid the calling of the immunoSEQ multiplex PCR reads with MiXCR, one entry per CDR3 protein. The sample lists about 200,000 distinct CDR3 sequences; 95% were seen once. The source of this sequence is a human donor with multiple sclerosis. Material for sequencing was CD4+ T cells from PBMCs.

The CDR3 protein is CATCWYEQYV. The DNA for the CDR3 is TGTGCCACATGCTGGTACGAGCAGTACGTC. The chain carries TRBV14 and TRBJ2-7; D not certain. Germline CDR1 and CDR2: SGHDN and FVKESK. The V end was cut by 10 bases, the J end by 4 bases, with 8 bases between. This CDR3 has 10 residues.